This T cell receptor (beta chain) comes out of a study of neurological immune-mediated disorders. Time point indicated: technical triplicate 2. Study-level findings and limits: Expansion of TCR clones was greatest in HTLV-1-associated myelopathy and smallest in multiple sclerosis, where it fell below that of healthy controls. The expanded clones of different subjects shared no CDR3 amino acid sequences (suggesting private repertoires in all groups).

This clonotype has ten or more counts. Its matching antigen is unknown. Germline V gene data show CDR1 as MGHRA and CDR2 as YSYEKL. The CDR3 has 15 amino acids. V was pared by 0 bases and J by 9 bases, with 5 bases of the junction left unmatched. The cDNA was produced through 5'RACE with 10-nucleotide random UMIs. TCRdb redid the calling of the 5' RACE reads with MiXCR, one entry per CDR3 protein. The table lists about 59,000 distinct CDR3 sequences, about 25% of them singletons. The gene calls are TRBV4-1 and TRBJ2-1, with 10 bases aligning to TRBD2. Sample: PBMCs. The receptor was isolated from a man in his 60s with HTLV-1-associated myelopathy (HAM/TSP). CDR3 amino acids: CASSQEAGGVVEQFF. CDR3 nucleotides: TGCGCCAGCAGCCAAGAAGCGGGAGGGGTGGTTGAGCAGTTCTTC.